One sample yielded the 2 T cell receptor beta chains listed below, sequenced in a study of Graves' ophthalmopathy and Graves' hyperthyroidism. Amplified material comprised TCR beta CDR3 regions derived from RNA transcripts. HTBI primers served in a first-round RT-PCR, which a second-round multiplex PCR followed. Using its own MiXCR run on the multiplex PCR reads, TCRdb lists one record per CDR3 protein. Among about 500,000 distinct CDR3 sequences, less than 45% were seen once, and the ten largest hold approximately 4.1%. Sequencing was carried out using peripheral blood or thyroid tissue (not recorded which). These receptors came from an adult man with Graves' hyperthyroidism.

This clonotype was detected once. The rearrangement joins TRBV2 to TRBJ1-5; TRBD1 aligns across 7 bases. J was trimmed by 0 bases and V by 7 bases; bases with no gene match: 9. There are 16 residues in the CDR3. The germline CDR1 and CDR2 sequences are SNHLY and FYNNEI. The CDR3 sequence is CASITGQAGSNQPQHF. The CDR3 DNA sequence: TGTGCCAGCATTACAGGACAGGCCGGTAGCAATCAGCCCCAGCATTTT.

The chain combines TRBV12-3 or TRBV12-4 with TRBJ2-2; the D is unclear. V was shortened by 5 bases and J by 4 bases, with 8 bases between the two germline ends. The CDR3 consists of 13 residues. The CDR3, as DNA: TGTGCCAGCAGTGAACCCCCCACCGGGGAGCTGTTTTTT. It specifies CASSEPPTGELFF.